Each of the 5 T cell receptor beta chains below was sequenced from the same sample in a study of T cell responses to AZD1222 COVID-19 vaccine. TCRdb's table, derived via immunoSEQ multiplex PCR, lists solely in-frame clones and lacks some. The profile shows about 110,000 clones, more than 90% of them singletons. The sequencing here drew on peripheral blood, taken 28 days after the second AZD1222 dose. The receptors here all came from an adult who received the AZD1222 COVID-19 vaccine.

J is TRBJ1-6 and V is TRBV9, with no clear D. Trimming pared 0 bases from V and 7 bases from J, leaving 8 bases between. The CDR3 is 14 amino acids. The germline gives CDR1 SGDLS, CDR2 YYNGEE. The CDR3 is CASSVEVGNSPLHF. CDR3 coding DNA: TGTGCCAGCAGCGTAGAGGTCGGGAATTCACCCCTCCACTTT. The variable domain in full, with the rest retrieved from reference TRBV9 and TRBJ1-6, is DSGVTQTPKHLITATGQRVTLRCSPRSGDLSVYWYQQSLDQGLQFLIQYYNGEERAKGNILERFSAQQFPDLHSELNLSSLELGDSALYFCASSVEVGNSPLHFGNGTRLTVT.

This rearrangement joins TRBV10-3 to TRBJ1-4, with 8 bases fitting TRBD1. Trimming took 5 bases from V and 6 from J; bases not matched to a gene: 5. The germline V gene has CDR1 ENHRY and CDR2 SYGVKD. CDR3 length equals 14 residues. Written as DNA, the CDR3 is TGTGCCATCAGTAGGGACAGGCTGGATGAAAAACTGTTTTTT. This gives the protein CAISRDRLDEKLFF.

The chain links TRBV7-2 to TRBJ2-5; 8 bases match TRBD2. The germline CDR1 and CDR2 sequences are SGHTA and FQGNSA. The CDR3 is made up of 14 amino acids. The V segment lost 2 bases and the J segment 5 bases; nucleotides outside the gene matches: 4. In DNA, the CDR3 is TGTGCCAGCAGCTTACGGGGGGGCCGCGAGACCCAGTACTTC. This gives the protein CASSLRGGRETQYF.

This clone was seen just once. The rearrangement joins TRBV7-9 to TRBJ2-1; possible D gene TRBD2, 6 bases. Germline V gene data show CDR1 as SEHNR and CDR2 as FQNEAQ (reference sequence). CDR3 length: 14 residues. Trimming removed 8 bases from V and 9 bases from J, with 20 bases in between. CDR3 DNA sequence: TGTGCCAGCGGGGAGGACACCACCCAGGGTGAGCAGTTCTTC. Translated: CASGEDTTQGEQFF.

The chain uses TRBV7-2 and TRBJ1-2; D call uncertain. The CDR3 runs to 15 residues. V lost 1 base and J lost 6, with 15 bases in between. Germline V gives CDR1 SGHTA, CDR2 FQGNSA. This CDR3 is CASSLGGSTVDGYTF. The CDR3 bases are TGTGCCAGCAGCTTAGGAGGTAGTACCGTGGATGGCTACACCTTC.